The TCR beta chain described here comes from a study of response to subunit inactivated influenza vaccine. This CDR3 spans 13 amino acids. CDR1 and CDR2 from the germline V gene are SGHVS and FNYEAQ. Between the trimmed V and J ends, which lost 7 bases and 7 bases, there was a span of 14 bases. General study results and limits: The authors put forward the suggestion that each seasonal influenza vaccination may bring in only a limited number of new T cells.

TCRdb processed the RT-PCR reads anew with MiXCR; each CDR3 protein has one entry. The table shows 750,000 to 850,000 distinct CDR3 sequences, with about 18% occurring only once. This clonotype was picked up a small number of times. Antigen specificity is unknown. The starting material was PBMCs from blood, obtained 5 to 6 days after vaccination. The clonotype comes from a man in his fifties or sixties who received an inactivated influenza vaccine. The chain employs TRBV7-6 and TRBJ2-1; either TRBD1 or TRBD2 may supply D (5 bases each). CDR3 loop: CASTQGPGNEQFF. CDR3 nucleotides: TGTGCCAGCACCCAGGGACCAGGGAATGAGCAGTTCTTC.